What follows are 27 T cell receptor beta chains derived from one specimen sequenced in a study of T cells after yellow fever vaccination. Each CDR3 protein gets one entry after TCRdb re-called the 5' RACE reads with MiXCR. The top ten hold 15% of the sample, which has around 590,000 distinct CDR3 sequences, roughly an eighth seen once. The sequences come from PBMCs, collected on the day of the yellow fever booster vaccination. The receptors come from a young man who received the YFV17D yellow fever vaccine.

The rearrangement links TRBV20-1 to TRBJ1-4; D is unclear. CDR1 and CDR2 from the germline V gene are DFQATT and SNEGSKA (reference sequence). Trimming removed 5 bases at V and 8 bases at J, with 12 bases between. CDR3 length equals 12 residues. CDR3 nucleotides: TGCAGTGCTCCTAGCGGGTGGGAAAAACTGTTTTTT. Protein sequence: CSAPSGWEKLFF.

This clonotype showed up just a few times. The CDR3 DNA is TGTGCCAGCACTTACAGGGGGGCGGGGAACACTGAAGCTTTCTTT. Its protein is CASTYRGAGNTEAFF. This rearrangement joins TRBV5-6 to TRBJ1-1; TRBD1 matches at 8 bases. The V segment lost 6 bases and the J segment 1 base; nucleotides outside the gene matches: 8. Germline V CDR1 and CDR2: SGHDT, YYEEEE. The CDR3 contains 15 residues. The full variable domain, with the rest looked up from reference TRBV5-6 and TRBJ1-1, is DAGVTQSPTHLIKTRGQQVTLRCSPKSGHDTVSWYQQALGQGPQFIFQYYEEEERQRGNFPDRFSGHQFPNYSSELNVNALLLGDSALYLCASTYRGAGNTEAFFGQGTRLTVV.

The rearrangement joins TRBV6-1 to TRBJ1-4, with D uncertain. The CDR3 runs 13 residues. Looked up from germline, CDR1 is MNHNS and CDR2 is SASEGT. Trimming cost V 5 bases and J 7 bases, with 11 bases left between them. The CDR3 region is CASSPHLSEKLFF. CDR3 DNA sequence: TGTGCCAGCAGTCCTCATCTGTCTGAAAAACTGTTTTTT.

This chain uses TRBV28 with TRBJ2-3, with D maybe TRBD2 (5 bases). CDR1 is MDHEN and CDR2 is SYDVKM in the germline V gene. Trimming removed 7 bases from V and 3 bases from J, with 14 bases in between. The CDR3 consists of 14 residues. The DNA of the CDR3 is TGTGCCAGCACCGATCCCGGGAAAACAGATACGCAGTATTTT. This gives the protein CASTDPGKTDTQYF.

This clonotype was counted between two and nine times. This sequence joins TRBV19 and TRBJ1-1; no clear D gene. This CDR3 has 14 amino acids. The germline CDR1 and CDR2 sequences are LNHDA and SQIVND (reference sequence). The V and J ends lost 5 bases and 6 bases respectively, with 16 bases between them. The DNA for the CDR3 is TGTGCCAGTAGTGTTGCCGGAGGGAATCCTGAAGCTTTCTTT. It translates to CASSVAGGNPEAFF.

The chain combines TRBV4-3 with TRBJ2-1; 12 bases are shared with TRBD2. The CDR3 length is 17 residues. V was clipped by 3 bases and J by 5 bases; unmatched bases: 8. Germline-derived CDR1 and CDR2 are LGHNA and YSLEER. As DNA, the CDR3 is TGCGCCAGCAGCCAGGACGCTAGCGGGAGGGCCAACAATGAGCAGTTCTTC. Translating gives CASSQDASGRANNEQFF.

The V call is TRBV7-9, the J call TRBJ2-7; weak D call: TRBD1 (6 bases). The V gene lost 5 bases and the J gene lost 3 bases, with 11 bases spanning the gap. The CDR3 has 13 amino acids. The germline gives CDR1 SEHNR, CDR2 FQNEAQ (reference sequence). Here the CDR3 reads CASSRGQFYEQYF. CDR3 nucleotide sequence: TGTGCCAGCAGCCGGGGACAATTCTACGAGCAGTACTTC.

This clonotype was counted only a few times. The V gene is TRBV7-9, the J gene TRBJ2-4; 8 bases fit TRBD1. V trimming: 5 bases; J trimming: 0 bases; junction bases outside the gene matches: 6. The CDR3 has 16 amino acids. Germline CDR1 reads SEHNR; CDR2 reads FQNEAQ (reference sequence). CDR3 sequence: CASSHGQGLAKNIQYF. As DNA, the CDR3 is TGTGCCAGCAGCCATGGACAGGGACTAGCCAAAAACATTCAGTACTTC.

This clonotype was seen only once. The chain links TRBV12-3 or TRBV12-4 to TRBJ2-3; TRBD2 matches 8 bases. The CDR3 covers 17 residues. V lost 6 bases, J lost 0 bases, and 11 bases stayed unmatched. This CDR3 reads CASSSWKTSASTDTQYF. The CDR3 nucleotides are TGTGCCAGCAGCTCGTGGAAGACTAGCGCGAGCACAGATACGCAGTATTTT.

The rearrangement uses TRBV5-5 and TRBJ2-1; the D gene is possibly TRBD1 (5 bases). With 6 bases removed from V and 10 bases from J, the gap between germline ends came to 26 bases. The V gene's germline CDR1 is SGHKS and CDR2 YYEKEE (reference sequence). This CDR3 has 16 amino acids. CDR3 in amino acids: CASIFEWGTSPREQFF. CDR3 DNA sequence: TGTGCCAGCATCTTCGAATGGGGCACCTCCCCCAGGGAGCAGTTCTTC.

This clonotype appeared a few times. V gene TRBV20-1 combines with J gene TRBJ2-7; D perhaps matches TRBD1 (5 bases). The germline V gene encodes CDR1 DFQATT and CDR2 SNEGSKA (reference sequence). CDR3 size: 14 residues. V lost 6 bases to trimming and J lost 0 bases, with 15 bases between them. CDR3 nucleotides: TGCAGTGCACAGACAGTCGGTAGCTCCTACGAGCAGTACTTC. Translated, it gives CSAQTVGSSYEQYF.

The rearrangement joins TRBV20-1 to TRBJ2-7; tentative D call: TRBD1 (6 bases). The CDR3 has 12 amino acids. Between the trimmed V and J ends, which lost 4 bases and 2 bases, there was a span of 9 bases. Germline V CDR1 and CDR2: DFQATT, SNEGSKA (reference sequence). Here the CDR3 reads CSATDSTYEQYF. DNA of the CDR3: TGCAGTGCTACGGACAGTACCTACGAGCAGTACTTC.

This clonotype was counted a few times. This rearrangement joins TRBV9 to TRBJ2-1; 16 nucleotides agree with TRBD2. CDR1 and CDR2 from the germline V gene are SGDLS and YYNGEE. Germline trimming cut 3 bases from V and 7 bases from J; bases unmatched to any gene: 7. The CDR3 extends over 17 amino acids. CDR3 region: CASSAEGLAGGGNEQFF. The CDR3 region has the DNA TGTGCCAGCAGCGCCGAGGGACTAGCGGGAGGGGGGAATGAGCAGTTCTTC.

The chain recombines TRBV7-9 with TRBJ2-3; D is uncertain. Trimming pared 2 bases from V and 3 bases from J, leaving 15 bases between. The CDR3 is made up of 16 amino acids. Germline values: CDR1 SEHNR, CDR2 FQNEAQ (reference sequence). In DNA, the CDR3 is TGTGCCAGCAGCTTAATTTCACCCGGTGGGACAGATACGCAGTATTTT. Amino acids: CASSLISPGGTDTQYF.

The J gene is TRBJ1-2, the V gene TRBV4-3, with D unresolved. Germline V lookup: CDR1 LGHNA, CDR2 YSLEER. The CDR3 sequence is 15 residues long. The V and J ends lost 0 bases and 2 bases respectively, with 10 bases between them. The CDR3 loop is CASSQEEGENYGYTF. The CDR3 DNA is TGCGCCAGCAGCCAAGAGGAGGGCGAAAACTATGGCTACACCTTC.

This clonotype was observed a few times. V is TRBV20-1 and J is TRBJ2-7; TRBD2 agrees at 8 bases. The V gene end was trimmed by 6 bases and the J gene end by 7 bases; junction bases not matched to a gene: 20. The CDR3 runs 16 residues. In germline, CDR1 is DFQATT, CDR2 SNEGSKA (reference sequence). This CDR3 is CSALHHQGQGLEEQYF. In nucleotides, the CDR3 is TGCAGTGCCCTCCACCACCAGGGTCAGGGACTAGAAGAGCAGTACTTC.

This clonotype was counted a few times. V usage is TRBV7-2 and J usage is TRBJ2-6; no definite D call. Germline V CDR1 and CDR2: SGHTA, FQGNSA. V was pared by 5 bases and J by 4 bases, with 6 bases between. This CDR3 has 13 residues. CDR3 nucleotides: TGTGCCAGCAGCATGCAGGGGGCCAACGTCCTGACTTTC. Encoded protein: CASSMQGANVLTF. The entire variable domain, with the rest obtained from reference TRBV7-2 and TRBJ2-6, is as follows: GAGVSQSPSNKVTEKGKDVELRCDPISGHTALYWYRQSLGQGLEFLIYFQGNSAPDKSGLPSDRFSAERTGGSVSTLTIQRTQQEDSAVYLCASSMQGANVLTFGAGSRLTVL.

This clonotype occurred a few times. J is TRBJ2-7 and V is TRBV10-3, with 7 bases that match TRBD1. CDR3 length: 15 amino acids. Germline V gene lookup returns CDR1 ENHRY and CDR2 SYGVKD. The ends lost 6 bases at V and 6 bases at J; junction bases unmatched: 14. The CDR3 protein is CAISLRDSDTSEQYF. The CDR3 DNA is TGTGCCATCAGCCTCCGGGACAGTGATACCTCCGAGCAGTACTTC.

This clonotype was seen more than once but under ten times. The chain has TRBV15 and TRBJ1-2, with a weak D call TRBD1 (5 bases). The CDR3 totals 17 residues. Per germline, CDR1 LNHNV and CDR2 YYDKDF (reference sequence). The V end was cut by 0 bases, the J end by 6 bases, with 20 bases between. This chain's CDR3 is CATSRDRAVGVVDGYTF. As DNA, the CDR3 is TGTGCCACCAGCAGAGACAGGGCCGTTGGGGTTGTGGATGGCTACACCTTC.

This clonotype was found a few times. This chain connects TRBV7-8 to TRBJ1-3; no definite D call. V shed 9 bases and J shed 2 bases, with 14 bases lying between them. The CDR3 totals 14 residues. CDR1 and CDR2 (germline): SGHVS, FQNEAQ. The CDR3 is CASCRRDPGNTIYF. The CDR3 DNA sequence: TGTGCCAGTTGTCGCAGAGACCCTGGAAACACCATATATTTT.

The chain recombines TRBV9 with TRBJ2-5; 7 bases align to TRBD1. Germline CDR1 and CDR2: SGDLS and YYNGEE. V gave up 7 bases and J gave up 5 bases; unmatched junction bases: 14. CDR3 length: 15 residues. As DNA, the CDR3 is TGTGCCAGCCAGAGGACAGGAGAAGCGTCGGAGACCCAGTACTTC. Its protein product is CASQRTGEASETQYF.

The gene calls are TRBV6-5 and TRBJ2-7; D is uncertain. CDR1 MNHEY and CDR2 SVGAGI come from the germline V gene. The germline V and J ends were trimmed by 1 base and 2 bases, with 9 bases remaining between them. There are 14 residues in the CDR3. The CDR3 DNA sequence: TGTGCCAGCAGTTACTACCTACGCCCCTACGAGCAGTACTTC. The encoded protein is CASSYYLRPYEQYF.

The genes are TRBV7-3 and TRBJ1-2; possible D gene TRBD1, 6 bases. The CDR3 is made up of 15 amino acids. The V end was cut by 5 bases, the J end by 3 bases, with 16 bases between. Germline-derived CDR1 and CDR2 are SGHTA and FQGTGA. The CDR3 spells CASSPTQGRDYGYTF. The CDR3 DNA sequence: TGTGCCAGCAGCCCCACCCAGGGGCGAGACTATGGCTACACCTTC.

This clonotype showed up just a few times. The chain carries TRBV6-4 and TRBJ2-1; D could derive from TRBD1 or TRBD2 (5 bases each). V was cut by 9 bases and J by 10 bases, with 25 bases left in between. The CDR3 consists of 15 residues. Germline V gives CDR1 MRHNA, CDR2 SNTAGT. CDR3 in amino acids: CARHWTAIGAGEQFF. Here the CDR3 DNA reads TGTGCCAGGCACTGGACTGCCATCGGGGCAGGGGAGCAGTTCTTC.

This clonotype was seen more than once but under ten times. The chain joins TRBV7-2 to TRBJ1-2; TRBD1 matches at 8 bases. The CDR3 is made up of 16 amino acids. Germline V lookup: CDR1 SGHTA, CDR2 FQGNSA. Trimming cost V 6 bases and J 1 base; bases outside gene matches: 10. CDR3 coding DNA: TGTGCCAGCAGTCTTAACAGGGGGACTCTTAACTATGGCTACACCTTC. This gives the protein CASSLNRGTLNYGYTF.

This clonotype showed up just a few times. V gene TRBV11-2 combines with J gene TRBJ2-1; 10 bases agree with TRBD2. Trimming took 1 base from V and 7 from J; bases not matched to a gene: 13. There are 18 residues in the CDR3. The germline V gene encodes CDR1 SGHAT and CDR2 FQNNGV. The CDR3 sequence is CASSLVSPTGTSENEQFF. The CDR3 DNA follows: TGTGCCAGCAGCTTAGTGAGCCCAACCGGGACTAGCGAGAATGAGCAGTTCTTC.

This sequence joins TRBV15 and TRBJ2-7; D is possibly TRBD1 (6 bases). CDR3 length equals 16 residues. Trimming pared 0 bases from V and 0 bases from J, leaving 12 bases between. The germline gives CDR1 LNHNV, CDR2 YYDKDF (reference sequence). The CDR3 region has the DNA TGTGCCACCAGCAGAGATCCAGGGGTCCTCTCCTACGAGCAGTACTTC. Its protein is CATSRDPGVLSYEQYF. Supplemented by reference TRBV15 and TRBJ2-7, the full variable domain reads DAMVIQNPRYQVTQFGKPVTLSCSQTLNHNVMYWYQQKSSQAPKLLFHYYDKDFNNEADTPDNFQSRRPNTSFCFLDIRSPGLGDTAMYLCATSRDPGVLSYEQYFGPGTRLTVT.